The T cell receptor beta chain described here comes from a study of TIL therapy for anti-PD-1-resistant metastatic lung cancer (dated by TCRdb to the early 2020s). For the wider study: Enrolled patients had a median age of 54 years (range roughly 38-80) and a median tumor PD-L1 proportion score of roughly 6%. The cohort was predominantly lung adenocarcinoma, with several EGFR-mutant and two ALK-rearranged tumors, and half of patients were current or former smokers. Across the cohort, whole-exome sequencing showed a median non-synonymous tumor mutation burden of around 1.4 mutations per megabase. Clonotypes were tracked across tumor, expanded TIL product and serial blood samples by T cell receptor beta sequencing of tumor and peripheral blood. The research as a whole found: The study protocol defined all tumor marker inferences as exploratory. Clonal turnover during TIL culture was high, and many clones enriched in the product were not detected in the baseline tumor, suggesting clonal contraction instead of faithful expansion. Higher clonality and lower diversity were observed in expanded TIL cultures than in baseline intratumoral T cells (median clonality around 6% vs 30%, p < 0.0001). The cohort was highly selected, with more treatment-naive, never-smoker and oncogene-addicted patients than typical, limiting generalizability.

The time point tag for this specimen amounts to: pre-treatment sample, taken before nivolumab and TIL therapy. The baseline tumor samples, taken from the same resection that was used to grow TIL, were excised metastases, most often pleural nodules or supraclavicular lymph nodes. Tumors were harvested prior to any PD-1/PD-L1 blockade, after which nivolumab was administered to patients, and lymphodepletion, expanded TIL infusion and IL-2 were given to patients who progressed. A phase I trial run at two centers enrolled adults with stage 4 NSCLC between 2017 and 2020. The samples were drawn from an open-label, single-arm phase I trial testing tumor-infiltrating lymphocyte therapy combined with nivolumab in advanced non-small cell lung cancer. Parts of each resected tumor were snap-frozen in liquid nitrogen and kept at -80 degrees C. Tumor regions of interest were selected on H&E sections by laser-capture macrodissection, were pulverized into 15 mg aliquots, and were extracted with Qiagen Allprep kits.

The immunoSEQ v3 hsTCRB kit was used to amplify TCR beta CDR3 regions from genomic DNA through bias-controlled multiplex PCR. TCR libraries were sequenced on an Illumina NextSeq 500 to 2 million to 2.5 million read pairs for survey level or about 5-6 million for deep level. Regarding the original processing steps: V, D and J genes were assigned, non-productive sequences were removed, and clonality was reported by immunoSEQ Analyzer software. Repertoires of infused TIL and blood were compared using productive Simpson clonality and the Morisita overlap index of productive TRB rearrangements. In its TCRdb copy, this immuneACCESS table keeps in-frame sequences only and misses some clones. Where compared with another copy, unresolved V genes explain less than half of these, and the others have no known cause. V and J calls and clone size are given by that table; D and trimming were obtained from the DNA. For this sample the table gives 95,000 or so clones, of which just over 65% were detected only once. The ten largest clones add up to roughly 9.8% of the sample.

This clone was observed a handful of times. Its antigen specificity is not known. No qualities accompany the bases; no much larger clone lies one base away. The sequence was collected from a person aged 25-79 years with non-small cell lung cancer. The material was tumor tissue, obtained at baseline.

The CDR3: CASSLAKSGTASYEQYF. The DNA sequence follows: TGCGCCAGCAGCTTGGCCAAGTCAGGGACCGCCTCCTACGAGCAGTACTTC. The chain links TRBV5-1 with TRBJ2-7, with the D gene tentatively TRBD1 or TRBD2, based on 5 matching bases in each. CDR1 and CDR2 are read off the germline V gene as SGHRS and YFSETQ. V gives up 0 bases and J gives up 0 bases, and the segment between their germline ends measures 16 bases. The CDR3 runs 17 residues from the cysteine to the phenylalanine. Kept here is only the CDR3 DNA, which spans 51 bases and is read in frame from base 1.